What follows are 23 T cell receptor beta chains derived from one specimen sequenced in a study of CD8 T cells in Susac syndrome. Reverse transcription of roughly 0.5 to 1 ug RNA was carried out with random hexamers. TCRdb reprocessed the immunoSEQ multiplex PCR reads with MiXCR, giving one entry per CDR3 protein. The repertoire has some 100,000 distinct CDR3 sequences, approximately 95% of them found once; the top ten carry less than 0.35%. Source material: CD8+ T cells from PBMCs. The receptor set was obtained from a human donor with Susac syndrome.

The CDR3 reads CASSPRGLAGSGEQYF. Here the CDR3 DNA reads TGTGCCAGCAGTCCCCGGGGACTAGCGGGGTCTGGAGAGCAGTACTTC. The V gene is TRBV27, the J gene TRBJ2-7, with TRBD2 matching 13 bases. The germline gives CDR1 MNHEY, CDR2 SMNVEV (reference sequence). The CDR3 is 16 residues long. V lost 5 bases, J lost 7 bases, and 11 bases stayed unmatched.

The V and J genes are TRBV28 and TRBJ2-6; D may be TRBD1 (5 bases). Trimming left V 5 bases short and J 4 bases short, with 12 bases between. The length of the CDR3 is 15 residues. Germline V gives CDR1 MDHEN, CDR2 SYDVKM. For the CDR3, the DNA is TGTGCCAGCAGTCCAGGGTCCCCCGGGGCCAACGTCCTGACTTTC. Its protein product is CASSPGSPGANVLTF.

The chain links TRBV7-2 to TRBJ2-3; no firm D call. The CDR3 runs to 14 residues. The V end was cut by 4 bases, the J end by 5 bases, with 13 bases between. The germline CDR1 and CDR2 sequences are SGHTA and FQGNSA. CDR3: CASSYRQGGDTQYF. CDR3 DNA: TGTGCCAGCAGCTACCGACAAGGTGGAGATACGCAGTATTTT. The full variable domain, rest sourced from reference TRBV7-2 and TRBJ2-3, is GAGVSQSPSNKVTEKGKDVELRCDPISGHTALYWYRQSLGQGLEFLIYFQGNSAPDKSGLPSDRFSAERTGGSVSTLTIQRTQQEDSAVYLCASSYRQGGDTQYFGPGTRLTVL.

This chain joins TRBV25-1 and TRBJ2-3; tentatively, D is TRBD2 (6 bases). V lost 4 bases and J lost 0, with 11 bases in between. The CDR3 loop spans 15 amino acids. The germline V gene has CDR1 MGHDK and CDR2 SYGVNS. The CDR3 bases are TGTGCCAGCAGTGTAACTAGCCTCAGCACAGATACGCAGTATTTT. Translating it yields CASSVTSLSTDTQYF.

The chain recombines TRBV29-1 with TRBJ2-1; TRBD2 agrees at 10 bases. The trim removed 2 bases at V and 9 bases at J, leaving 10 bases unmatched. The CDR3 consists of 15 residues. Per the germline V gene, CDR1 is SQVTM and CDR2 is ANQGSEA. In nucleotides, the CDR3 is TGCAGCGTTGAAACTGGGGCTAGCGGGGGAGGTGAGCAGTTCTTC. This codes for CSVETGASGGGEQFF.

Turning to this clonotype: The junction does not match germline at one end; this may be a read error. The V call is TRBV20-1, the J call TRBJ1-2; no clear D gene. The CDR3 loop spans 10 amino acids. Germline CDR1 reads DFQATT; CDR2 reads SNEGSKA (reference sequence). The CDR3 here is CSAPGYRTLF. CDR3 DNA: TGCAGTGCCCCCGGATACCGGACGCTGTTC.

V and J are TRBV2 and TRBJ1-1, with D unresolved. Per germline, CDR1 SNHLY and CDR2 FYNNEI. Trimming left V 4 bases short and J 5 bases short, with 11 bases between. The CDR3 loop spans 13 amino acids. CDR3 sequence (DNA): TGTGCCAGCAGTGGTAAGGGTTCGACTGAAGCTTTCTTT. Protein: CASSGKGSTEAFF.

This clonotype occurred once. V gene TRBV28 combines with J gene TRBJ1-5, with D possibly being TRBD1 (6 bases). The CDR3 is made up of 14 amino acids. Trimming stripped 6 bases from V and 3 bases from J, with 12 bases between. Germline lookup yields CDR1 MDHEN and CDR2 SYDVKM. Here the CDR3 DNA reads TGTGCCAGCAGCATGGACAGCTACAATCAGCCCCAGCATTTT. Translated, it gives CASSMDSYNQPQHF.

This chain uses TRBV5-1 with TRBJ2-2; TRBD1 agrees at 11 bases. Germline assignment: CDR1 SGHRS and CDR2 YFSETQ. Trimming cost V 3 bases and J 3 bases; bases outside gene matches: 10. The CDR3 sequence is 18 residues long. Written as DNA, the CDR3 is TGCGCCAGCAGCTCAGCCTATGGACAGGGGGCAGACACCGGGGAGCTGTTTTTT. Translated, it gives CASSSAYGQGADTGELFF.

The chain combines TRBV5-1 with TRBJ2-3, with 8 bases identical to TRBD1. CDR1 and CDR2 from the germline V gene are SGHRS and YFSETQ. The CDR3 is made up of 15 amino acids. V trimming: 6 bases; J trimming: 6 bases; junction bases outside the gene matches: 12. The CDR3 DNA reads as TGCGCCAGCACCATATACCAGGGGGCTAAGGATACGCAGTATTTT. Its protein product is CASTIYQGAKDTQYF.

The V gene is TRBV3-1, the J gene TRBJ2-7; D is undetermined. CDR3 length: 12 amino acids. In germline, CDR1 is LGHDT, CDR2 YNNKEL (reference sequence). The V gene lost 5 bases and the J gene lost 5 bases, with 10 bases spanning the gap. CDR3 bases: TGTGCCAGCAGCAACCGGGTCCACGAGCAGTACTTC. Translation gives CASSNRVHEQYF.

The chain carries TRBV2 and TRBJ1-2; D might be TRBD1 (6 bases). This CDR3 has 14 amino acids. Germline V gene lookup returns CDR1 SNHLY and CDR2 FYNNEI. Trimming removed 3 bases at V and 4 bases at J, with 12 bases between. CDR3 loop: CASSEATGTYGYTF. CDR3 DNA sequence: TGTGCCAGCAGTGAGGCCACAGGGACCTATGGCTACACCTTC.

V gene TRBV11-2 combines with J gene TRBJ2-1; D is unresolved. Deletions cut 5 bases from V and 8 bases from J, with 10 bases between. Germline V gives CDR1 SGHAT, CDR2 FQNNGV. This CDR3 spans 12 amino acids. Written as DNA, the CDR3 is TGTGCCAGCAGCCCAGCAGGAGATGAGCAGTTCTTC. As protein: CASSPAGDEQFF.

The genes are TRBV4-1 and TRBJ1-2; D possibly corresponds to TRBD1 (6 bases). The germline CDR1 and CDR2 sequences are MGHRA and YSYEKL. Trimming pared 1 base from V and 4 bases from J, leaving 13 bases between. The CDR3 extends over 15 amino acids. CDR3 DNA: TGCGCCAGCAGCCAAGTGGGCAGGGGCCTCTATGGCTACACCTTC. It encodes CASSQVGRGLYGYTF.

Here the CDR3 reads CATSREGGELFF. The CDR3 DNA reads TGTGCCACCAGCAGAGAGGGCGGGGAGCTGTTTTTT. V is TRBV15 and J is TRBJ2-2; D not certain. Germline values: CDR1 LNHNV, CDR2 YYDKDF (reference sequence). The CDR3 has 12 amino acids. V was cut by 0 bases and J by 7 bases, with 3 bases left in between.

The rearrangement uses TRBV27 and TRBJ1-4; D is unclear. There are 11 residues in the CDR3. The V gene's germline CDR1 is MNHEY and CDR2 SMNVEV (reference sequence). Trimming removed 6 bases at V and 8 bases at J, with 7 bases between. Written as DNA, the CDR3 is TGTGCCAGCAGGGGTAGGGAAAAACTGTTTTTT. Its translation is CASRGREKLFF.

The chain joins TRBV20-1 to TRBJ2-1, with 11 bases aligning to TRBD2. Germline V gene data show CDR1 as DFQATT and CDR2 as SNEGSKA (reference sequence). V was clipped by 0 bases and J by 7 bases; unmatched bases: 11. The CDR3 runs to 17 residues. The CDR3: CSARDSITSGSRNEQFF. The CDR3 coding sequence is TGCAGTGCTAGAGATTCGATAACTAGCGGGAGCAGGAATGAGCAGTTCTTC.

The genes are TRBV29-1 and TRBJ2-7; weak D call: TRBD1 (6 bases). The length of the CDR3 is 13 residues. With 7 bases removed from V and 1 base from J, the gap between germline ends came to 14 bases. CDR1 SQVTM and CDR2 ANQGSEA come from the germline V gene. The CDR3 region is CSAKDSLSYEQYF. The CDR3 DNA sequence: TGCAGCGCGAAGGACAGCCTGTCCTACGAGCAGTACTTC.

V usage is TRBV4-1 and J usage is TRBJ2-5; D might be TRBD1 (5 bases). The germline gives CDR1 MGHRA, CDR2 YSYEKL. V was trimmed by 4 bases and J by 0 bases, leaving 12 bases between them. The CDR3 consists of 15 residues. CDR3 in amino acids: CASSLSDSYQETQYF. The CDR3 DNA follows: TGCGCCAGCAGCCTTTCCGACAGTTACCAAGAGACCCAGTACTTC.

This chain links TRBV6-2 or TRBV6-3 with TRBJ2-3; D gene ambiguous. Germline V gene data show CDR1 as MNHEY and CDR2 as SVGEGT. Trimming stripped 7 bases from V and 2 bases from J, with 13 bases between. This CDR3 has 14 amino acids. Here the CDR3 DNA reads TGTGCCAGCACCCCCTTCGGCTACACAGATACGCAGTATTTT. Translation: CASTPFGYTDTQYF.

This clonotype appeared once. J is TRBJ2-2 and V is TRBV29-1; D possibly corresponds to TRBD1 (5 bases). The V end was cut by 3 bases, the J end by 6 bases, with 11 bases between. Germline CDR1 is SQVTM and CDR2 is ANQGSEA. This CDR3 contains 13 residues. The CDR3 region has the DNA TGCAGCGTTGATTCAGGGCGCGCCGGGGAGCTGTTTTTT. It is translated as CSVDSGRAGELFF.

This clonotype was seen a single time. The genes are TRBV7-9 and TRBJ1-2, with D unclear. This CDR3 is built from 12 residues. The germline V gene has CDR1 SEHNR and CDR2 FQNEAQ (reference sequence). V lost 5 bases to trimming and J lost 4 bases, with 8 bases between them. Here the CDR3 DNA reads TGTGCCAGCAGCGTTTTCTTCTATGGCTACACCTTC. Protein product: CASSVFFYGYTF.

The CDR3 nucleotides read TGCGCCAGCAGCCTGACCGCGGGTTTAGCTGAGCAGTACTTC. This codes for CASSLTAGLAEQYF. The rearrangement uses TRBV5-1 and TRBJ2-7; a weak D match, TRBD2 (5 bases). CDR1 is SGHRS and CDR2 is YFSETQ in the germline V gene. CDR3 length equals 14 residues. Deletions cut 4 bases from V and 7 bases from J, with 18 bases between.